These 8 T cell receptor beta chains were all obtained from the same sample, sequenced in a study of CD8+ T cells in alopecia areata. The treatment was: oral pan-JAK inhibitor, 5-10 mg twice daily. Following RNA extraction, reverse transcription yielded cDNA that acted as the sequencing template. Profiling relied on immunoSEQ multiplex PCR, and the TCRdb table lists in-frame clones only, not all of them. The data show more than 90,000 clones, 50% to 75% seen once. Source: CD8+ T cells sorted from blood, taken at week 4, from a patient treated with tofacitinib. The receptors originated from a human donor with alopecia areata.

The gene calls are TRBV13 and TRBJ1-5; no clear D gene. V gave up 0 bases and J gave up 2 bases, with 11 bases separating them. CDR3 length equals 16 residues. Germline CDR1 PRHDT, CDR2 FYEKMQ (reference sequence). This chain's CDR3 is CASSLGGGAGNQPQHF. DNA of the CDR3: TGTGCCAGCAGCTTAGGAGGCGGTGCGGGCAATCAGCCCCAGCATTTT. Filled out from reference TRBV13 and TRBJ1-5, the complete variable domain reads AAGVIQSPRHLIKEKRETATLKCYPIPRHDTVYWYQQGPGQDPQFLISFYEKMQSDKGSIPDRFSAQQFSDYHSELNMSSLELGDSALYFCASSLGGGAGNQPQHFGDGTRLSIL.

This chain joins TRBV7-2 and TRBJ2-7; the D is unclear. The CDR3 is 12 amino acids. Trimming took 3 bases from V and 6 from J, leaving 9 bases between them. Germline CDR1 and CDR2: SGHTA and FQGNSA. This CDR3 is CASSLDLGEQYF. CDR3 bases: TGTGCCAGCAGCTTGGATTTAGGCGAGCAGTACTTC.

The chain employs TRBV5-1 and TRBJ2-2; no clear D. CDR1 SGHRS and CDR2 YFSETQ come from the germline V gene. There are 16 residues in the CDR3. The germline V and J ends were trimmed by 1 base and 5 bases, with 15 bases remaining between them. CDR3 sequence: CASSLTVWVLTGELFF. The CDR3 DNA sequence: TGCGCCAGCAGCTTGACCGTCTGGGTTTTGACCGGGGAGCTGTTTTTT.

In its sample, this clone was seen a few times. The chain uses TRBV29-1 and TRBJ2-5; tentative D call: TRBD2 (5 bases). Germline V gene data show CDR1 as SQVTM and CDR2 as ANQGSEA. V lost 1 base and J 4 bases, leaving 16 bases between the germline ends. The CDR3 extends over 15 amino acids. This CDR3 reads CSVEVGLSVAETQYF. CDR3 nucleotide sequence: TGCAGCGTTGAAGTCGGACTTAGCGTGGCAGAGACCCAGTACTTC.

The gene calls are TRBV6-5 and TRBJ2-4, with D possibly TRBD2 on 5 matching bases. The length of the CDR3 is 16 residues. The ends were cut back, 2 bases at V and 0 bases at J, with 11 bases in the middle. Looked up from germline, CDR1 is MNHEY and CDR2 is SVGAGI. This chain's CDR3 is CASSYQREGAKNIQYF. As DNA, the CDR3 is TGTGCCAGCAGTTACCAGAGGGAAGGAGCCAAAAACATTCAGTACTTC.

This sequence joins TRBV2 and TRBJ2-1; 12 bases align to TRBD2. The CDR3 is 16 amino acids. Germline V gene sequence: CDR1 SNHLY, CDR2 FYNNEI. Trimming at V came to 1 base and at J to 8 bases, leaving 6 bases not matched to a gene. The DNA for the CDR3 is TGTGCCAGCAGTGAAGAGGCTAGCGGGGGGGCCGATGAGCAGTTCTTC. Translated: CASSEEASGGADEQFF.

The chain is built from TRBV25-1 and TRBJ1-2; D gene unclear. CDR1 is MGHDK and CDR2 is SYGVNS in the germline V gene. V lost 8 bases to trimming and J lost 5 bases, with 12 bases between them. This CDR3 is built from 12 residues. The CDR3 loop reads CASGGGLYGYTF. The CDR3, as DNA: TGTGCCAGCGGAGGAGGACTGTATGGCTACACCTTC.

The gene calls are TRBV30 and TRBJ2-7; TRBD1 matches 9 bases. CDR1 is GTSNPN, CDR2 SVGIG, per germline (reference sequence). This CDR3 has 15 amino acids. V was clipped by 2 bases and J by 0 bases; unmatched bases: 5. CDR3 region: CAWSFGQGPSYEQYF. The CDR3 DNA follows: TGTGCCTGGAGTTTTGGACAGGGGCCCTCCTACGAGCAGTACTTC.